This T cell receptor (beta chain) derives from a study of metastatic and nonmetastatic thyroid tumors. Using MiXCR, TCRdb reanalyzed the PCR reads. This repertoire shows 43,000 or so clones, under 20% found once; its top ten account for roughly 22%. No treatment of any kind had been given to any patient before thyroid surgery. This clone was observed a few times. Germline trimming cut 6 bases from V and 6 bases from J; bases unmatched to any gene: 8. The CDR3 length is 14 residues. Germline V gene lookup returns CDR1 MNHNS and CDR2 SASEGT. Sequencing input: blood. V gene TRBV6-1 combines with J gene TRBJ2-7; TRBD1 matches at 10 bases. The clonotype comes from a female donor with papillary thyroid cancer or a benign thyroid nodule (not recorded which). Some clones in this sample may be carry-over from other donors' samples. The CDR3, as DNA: TGTGCCAGCAGATCCGGGACAGGGGATGCCGAGCAGTACTTC. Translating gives CASRSGTGDAEQYF.